This TCR beta chain was sequenced for a study of neurological immune-mediated disorders. At the level of the study: Relapsing-remitting disease affected around 30, and secondary progressive 3, of some 34 multiple sclerosis patients.

A single run covered 15-18 subjects with over 170 million TCR-beta sequences. TCRdb independently ran MiXCR on the 5' RACE reads; one entry per CDR3 protein. The sample contains 100,000 to 150,000 distinct CDR3 sequences, around 3% of which appear only once. This clonotype was seen repeatedly, ten times or more. The antigen remains undetermined. Study outcomes and limitations: When repertoires were grouped phylogenetically, those of 18 of 34 multiple sclerosis patients fell into one related-CDR3 cluster, a possible signature.

The TCR sequence derives from a woman aged 25 to 39 with multiple sclerosis. The sample was PBMCs.

The CDR3 is CASSFTGTGSTDTQYF. For the CDR3, the DNA is TGTGCCAGCAGTTTTACCGGGACAGGGAGTACAGATACGCAGTATTTT. The V gene is TRBV6-5, the J gene TRBJ2-3, with 9 positions matching TRBD1. The ends lost 4 bases at V and 3 bases at J; junction bases unmatched: 8. CDR3 length equals 16 residues. CDR1 MNHEY and CDR2 SVGAGI come from the germline V gene.